This T cell receptor beta chain was recovered during a study of T cells expressing NK-cell markers. The CDR3 extends over 12 amino acids. Germline CDR1 reads SGHDT; CDR2 reads YYEEEE. TCRdb re-called the 5' RACE reads; every CDR3 protein appears as one record, without DNA. This table lists roughly 180,000 distinct CDR3 sequences. V is TRBV5-6 and J is TRBJ2-7. This receptor was obtained from a man between 18 and 69 years old in good health. The sequenced sample consisted of blood T cells: a sorted CD56 or NKG2C T cell subset, CD4+ or CD8+ T cells, or bulk PBMC T cells (not recorded which). The CDR3 protein is CASSLVRGEQYF.